The clone carrying this T cell receptor (beta chain) has at least ten counts. Its matching antigen is unknown. The time point here: longitudinal time-point 2. The sample comes from a study of neurological immune-mediated disorders. With 10-nucleotide random UMIs, 5'RACE was used to make the cDNA. Using its own MiXCR run on the 5' RACE reads, TCRdb lists one record per CDR3 protein. The sample shows 70,000 to 95,000 distinct CDR3 sequences, roughly 13% of them seen only once. V dropped 3 bases and J dropped 2; count of bases not matched to a gene: 8. This CDR3 comprises 15 residues. Germline V lookup: CDR1 SGHRS, CDR2 YFSETQ. Study-level results: Multiple sclerosis, the disease with the least TCR clonal expansion, fell below healthy controls, whereas HTLV-1-associated myelopathy showed the most.

Source material: PBMCs. The receptor was isolated from a female donor with HTLV-1-associated myelopathy (HAM/TSP). This sequence joins TRBV5-1 and TRBJ2-7; 7 bases align to TRBD1. The CDR3 reads CASSYRDSVAYEQYF. The CDR3 DNA is TGCGCCAGCAGCTACCGGGACAGTGTAGCCTACGAGCAGTACTTC.